This is a list of T cell receptor beta chains from one sample in a study of shared clonotypes between healthy human individuals. Here immunoSEQ multiplex PCR was the method, and the copy in TCRdb shows in-frame clones only, minus some. The table includes about a million clones, 60% to 85% detected once. Sequences were obtained from memory CD4+ T cells from PBMCs. These receptors were taken from a man aged 18-30 years in good health. Some clones in this sample may be carry-over from other donors' samples. The CDR3 runs from the conserved cysteine through the conserved F or W. A D gene is named only where the DNA matches it firmly. Some rows have no size entry. The others give once, few or many, or a class for an expanded clone.

v_call	d_call	j_call	clone_size	cdr3_nt	cdr3_aa
TRBV4-1	NA	TRBJ1-1	few	TGCGCCAGCAGCCAAGATTTCTCGAACACTGAAGCTTTCTTT	CASSQDFSNTEAFF
TRBV7-2	NA	TRBJ2-1	NA	TGTGCCAGCAGCCCTTATGGGAGCGCCTACAATGAGCAGTTCTTC	CASSPYGSAYNEQFF
TRBV2	NA	TRBJ2-3	NA	TGTGCCAGCAGGGGGGTTCCGGGAGATACGCAGTATTTT	CASRGVPGDTQYF
TRBV6-1	NA	TRBJ2-1	NA	TGTGCGGGGGGCCAGCCCCTATTGAAGCAGTTCTTC	CAGGQPLLKQFF
TRBV7-3	NA	TRBJ2-5	NA	TGTGCCAGCAGCCTCGTCAGGGCAGGGGGACTAGAGACCCAGTACTTC	CASSLVRAGGLETQYF
TRBV5-1	NA	TRBJ2-7	few	TGCGCCAGCAGCTTGGAGAATATGGAGGGCGAGCAGTACTTC	CASSLENMEGEQYF
TRBV4-2	NA	TRBJ2-7	NA	TGTGCCAGCAGCCAATTGGGACGGCTCGGCGAGCAGTACTTC	CASSQLGRLGEQYF
TRBV21-1	NA	TRBJ2-1	NA	TGTGCCAGCAGCAACCCCGGCCCGGTAGAGCCCTACAATGAGCAGTTCTTC	CASSNPGPVEPYNEQFF
TRBV5-1	NA	TRBJ2-6	NA	TGCGCCAGCAGCTTAAGACAGCACTCTGGGGCCAACGTCCTGACTTTC	CASSLRQHSGANVLTF
TRBV28	TRBD1	TRBJ2-1	many	TGTGCCAGCAGTGGGGAAGGGACAGCCTACAATGAGCAGTTCTTC	CASSGEGTAYNEQFF
TRBV14	NA	TRBJ1-1	NA	TGTGCCAGCAGCCATTCCGGATATTTCACTGAAGCTTTCTTT	CASSHSGYFTEAFF
TRBV10-1	TRBD1	TRBJ2-3	NA	TGCGCCAGCAGTGCGGGACAGTTCCCCACAGATACGCAGTATTTT	CASSAGQFPTDTQYF
TRBV5-6	TRBD1	TRBJ2-2	NA	TGTGCCAGCAGCCCCGGGGGACAGGGAAGTACCGGGGAGCTGTTTTTT	CASSPGGQGSTGELFF
TRBV11-3	TRBD1	TRBJ2-1	NA	TGTGCCAGCAGCTGGGGACAGGGGGTCAATGAGCAGTTCTTC	CASSWGQGVNEQFF
TRBV10-3	TRBD1	TRBJ1-2	NA	TGTGCCATCAGCGGGGGACAGAACTATGGCTACACCTTC	CAISGGQNYGYTF
TRBV28	TRBD1	TRBJ1-2	NA	TGTGCCAGCACGACGGGGGACAGGAACTATGGCTACACCTTC	CASTTGDRNYGYTF
TRBV6-1	NA	TRBJ2-3	NA	TGTGCCAGCAGTGGATTTGGACTACCAGGAGATACGCAGTATTTT	CASSGFGLPGDTQYF
TRBV20-1	NA	TRBJ1-1	NA	TGCAGTGCTAGGAAAGTGGCTGCTTTCTTT	CSARKVAAFF
TRBV30	NA	TRBJ1-1	NA	TGTGCCTGGAAGGTGGAGGACAGAAGGACTGAAGCTTTCTTT	CAWKVEDRRTEAFF
TRBV5-8	NA	TRBJ2-7	NA	TGTGCCAGCACACCCGTCGGCCGGACTTATTCCTACGAGCAGTACTTC	CASTPVGRTYSYEQYF
TRBV6-6	TRBD1	TRBJ1-5	NA	TGTGCCAGCAGTTCCGGACAGGGTAGGACAAATCAGCCCCAGCATTTT	CASSSGQGRTNQPQHF
TRBV11-2	TRBD2	TRBJ2-5	once	TGTGCCAGCAGCTTTAGCGGGAGGACCGGGGAGACCCAGTACTTC	CASSFSGRTGETQYF
TRBV27	NA	TRBJ2-1	NA	TGTGCCAGCAGCCCGGGACGGTCTTATAATGAGCAGTTCTTC	CASSPGRSYNEQFF
TRBV10-1	TRBD1	TRBJ2-7	NA	TGCGCCAGCAGGTGGACAGGGAGCTACGAGCAGTACTTC	CASRWTGSYEQYF
TRBV5-1	TRBD2	TRBJ2-1	NA	TGCGCCAGCAGCTCCCTACTAGCGGGCGACTACAATGAGCAGTTCTTC	CASSSLLAGDYNEQFF
TRBV4-1	NA	TRBJ2-5	few	TGCGCCAGCAGCCAGTCAGGGGCGAGGGGAGAGACCCAGTACTTC	CASSQSGARGETQYF
TRBV5-1	NA	TRBJ1-1	NA	TGCGCCAGCAGACGGGACCCCGGGACTGAAGCTTTCTTT	CASRRDPGTEAFF
TRBV9	NA	TRBJ1-4	NA	TGTGCCAGCAGCGCTACAGGGACTAATGAAAAACTGTTTTTT	CASSATGTNEKLFF
TRBV5-4	TRBD2	TRBJ2-3	NA	TGTGCCAGCAGCTCGTTTCTAGCGGGAGGTGCAGATACGCAGTATTTT	CASSSFLAGGADTQYF
TRBV7-6	TRBD2	TRBJ2-3	NA	TGTGCCAGCAGCCGGACTAGCGGATTGACATTAGATACGCAGTATTTT	CASSRTSGLTLDTQYF
TRBV30	TRBD1	TRBJ1-5	NA	TGTGCCTGGAGTTTAACAGGGGATCAGCCCCAGCATTTT	CAWSLTGDQPQHF
TRBV9	TRBD1	TRBJ1-3	once	TGTGCCAGCAGCGGACAGGGTACAACTGGAAACACCATATATTTT	CASSGQGTTGNTIYF
TRBV5-8	NA	TRBJ2-3	NA	TGTGCCAGCAGTGATGGGGTTATCACAGATACGCAGTATTTT	CASSDGVITDTQYF
TRBV6-5	TRBD2	TRBJ2-7	NA	TGTGCCAGCACCTTTAGCGGGACCCCCTACGAGCAGTACTTC	CASTFSGTPYEQYF
TRBV28	TRBD2	TRBJ2-2	NA	TGTGCCAGCCCGGCTAGCGGGTATCTCGGGGAGCTGTTTTTT	CASPASGYLGELFF
TRBV9	NA	TRBJ2-3	NA	TGTGCCAGCAGCCCAAGCTTAAGGGCAGATACGCAGTATTTT	CASSPSLRADTQYF
TRBV2	TRBD2	TRBJ2-7	NA	TGTGCCAGCAGTGATCTCGTGGCTAGCGGGAAACATCAACCAATCTACGAGCAGTACTTC	CASSDLVASGKHQPIYEQYF
TRBV5-1	NA	TRBJ2-3	NA	TGCGCCAGCAGCCTAACAGATTTCGGAGATACGCAGTATTTT	CASSLTDFGDTQYF
TRBV30	NA	TRBJ2-5	once	TGTGCCTGGACCAGGGAAGAGACCCAGTACTTC	CAWTREETQYF
TRBV4-2	NA	TRBJ1-5	NA	TGTGCCAGCAGCCAAGATCCTGATCAGCCCCAGCATTTT	CASSQDPDQPQHF
TRBV28	TRBD1	TRBJ1-3	NA	TGTGCCAGCAGTTCGGCGGGCAGGGGGCGTCTTTATTTAAACTCTGGAAACACCATATATTTT	CASSSAGRGRLYLNSGNTIYF
TRBV28	TRBD2	TRBJ2-1	NA	TGTGCCAGCAGTTTTCGAGCGGGGAGCTCCTACAATGAGCAGTTCTTC	CASSFRAGSSYNEQFF
TRBV7-9	TRBD1	TRBJ1-1	NA	TGTGCCAGCAGCTTAGCTACAGGACAGGGAGGCACTGAAGCTTTCTTT	CASSLATGQGGTEAFF
TRBV28	TRBD2	TRBJ2-1	NA	TGTGCCAGCTCACCGACTAGCGGAAGATCGTGGAATGAGCAGTTCTTC	CASSPTSGRSWNEQFF
TRBV6-1	NA	TRBJ1-4	NA	TGTGCCAGCAGAGGGGGATTTGCAAAACTGTTTTTT	CASRGGFAKLFF
TRBV7-9	NA	TRBJ1-2	many	TGTGCCAGCAGCTTCATCAACTATGGCTACACCTTC	CASSFINYGYTF
TRBV7-9	TRBD2	TRBJ2-7	once	TGTGCCAGCAGCTTAGGGATTAGCGGGCCCTCCTACGAGCAGTACTTC	CASSLGISGPSYEQYF
TRBV28	NA	TRBJ1-1	NA	TGTGCCAGCAGTAGCACTGAAGCTTTCTTT	CASSSTEAFF
TRBV30	NA	TRBJ1-3	NA	TGTGCCTGGACCCCGGGCTACCGATCTGGAAACACCATATATTTT	CAWTPGYRSGNTIYF
TRBV10-3	TRBD2	TRBJ2-6	NA	TGTGCCATCAGCGGACTAGGCCCCGGCGGGACCCCTGGGACTGGGGCCAACGTCCTGACTTTC	CAISGLGPGGTPGTGANVLTF
TRBV28	NA	TRBJ2-5	NA	TGTGCCAGCAGCCGGCAACCAAGTACCGAAGAAACCCAGTACTTC	CASSRQPSTEETQYF